The rows below give T cell receptor beta chains drawn from one sample of a study of human T cells and chemical hapten exposure. TCRdb reprocessed the RACE reads with MiXCR, giving one entry per CDR3 protein. Among 300,000 to 450,000 distinct CDR3 sequences, 5.5% were seen once, and the ten largest hold approximately 8.2%. Sequences were derived from whole blood, sampled in connection with sensitization to the hapten diphenylcyclopropenone (DPC). The receptors stem from a woman aged 18-35 years with alopecia areata. Some clones in this sample may be carry-over from other donors' samples. The CDR3 runs from the conserved cysteine through the conserved F or W. A D gene is named only where the DNA matches it firmly. Part of the rows lack a size; the others show once, few, many or a class for expanded clones.

clone_size	d_call	v_call	j_call	cdr3_nt	cdr3_aa
.	.	TRBV18	TRBJ2-5	TGTGCCAGCTCACCGGCGCTAGCGATGGAGGCCCAGTACTTC	CASSPALAMEAQYF
.	.	TRBV10-3	TRBJ2-3	TGTGCCATCAGAACTGGGACTAGCACAGATACGCAGTATTTT	CAIRTGTSTDTQYF
few	.	TRBV6-5	TRBJ1-6	TGTGCCAGCAGTTTGTGGGGGGCAAATTCACCCCTCCACTTT	CASSLWGANSPLHF
many	.	TRBV20-1	TRBJ2-3	TGCAGTGCTAGGGGGGCCGTCACAGATACGCAGTATTTT	CSARGAVTDTQYF
many	.	TRBV3-1	TRBJ2-7	TGTGCCAGCAGCCAAGATAGGGAGGGCGGGGGCCACTCCTACGAGCAGTACTTC	CASSQDREGGGHSYEQYF
few	.	TRBV7-2	TRBJ1-4	TGTGCCAGCAGAGCCGACAATGTGGGGGGATATGAAAAACTGTTTTTT	CASRADNVGGYEKLFF
many	.	TRBV6-5	TRBJ2-3	TGTGCCAGCAGTACGACAGCGGCTAGCACAGATACGCAGTATTTT	CASSTTAASTDTQYF
few	TRBD1	TRBV12-3/TRBV12-4	TRBJ1-4	TGTGCCAGCAGCAACACAGGGGTCTCTCGAGAAAAACTGTTTTTT	CASSNTGVSREKLFF
few	.	TRBV29-1	TRBJ2-3	TGCAGCGTTGAAGAAATTCTCGGCCGGGCACAGTATTTT	CSVEEILGRAQYF
few	.	TRBV6-5	TRBJ2-1	TGTGCCAGCAGTACCAAGGGGTTTGGGTACAATGAGCAGTTCTTC	CASSTKGFGYNEQFF
.	.	TRBV28	TRBJ1-2	TGTGCCAGCAGTTTAAGTTCGTTCCAAGCGACGAGCTATGGCTACACCTTC	CASSLSSFQATSYGYTF
.	TRBD1	TRBV12-3/TRBV12-4	TRBJ1-2	TGTGCCAGCAGTCTCCAGGGGGCCTATGGCTACACCTTC	CASSLQGAYGYTF
many	.	TRBV24-1	TRBJ2-1	TGTGCCACCAGTGATTCCGGGACGGGGAATTACAATGAGCAGTTCTTC	CATSDSGTGNYNEQFF
.	.	TRBV3-1	TRBJ1-4	TGTGCCAGCAGCCAAGGAACAGATTCCGAAAAACTGTTTTTT	CASSQGTDSEKLFF
.	.	TRBV6-2/TRBV6-3	TRBJ2-7	TGTGCCAGCAGTGCCTCCCGGCAGGGGACCTACGAGCAGTACTTC	CASSASRQGTYEQYF
.	.	TRBV6-6	TRBJ2-1	TGTGCCAGCAGTTACCAGGGGAATGAGCAGTTCTTC	CASSYQGNEQFF
.	.	TRBV7-8	TRBJ2-3	TGTGCCAGCAGCCCGAGCAACACGGTTACAGATACGCAGTATTTT	CASSPSNTVTDTQYF
many	.	TRBV7-2	TRBJ1-4	TGTGCCAGCAGCCTCACTGGGACTAATGAAAAACTGTTTTTT	CASSLTGTNEKLFF
many	.	TRBV6-5	TRBJ2-7	TGTGCCAGCAGTCTTCCAGGGACCCGGGAGCAGTACTTC	CASSLPGTREQYF
.	.	TRBV11-3	TRBJ2-7	TGTGCCAGCAGCTCAAGACAGGTATACGAGCAGTACTTC	CASSSRQVYEQYF
.	.	TRBV3-1	TRBJ2-7	TGTGCCAGCAGCCAAGATCTTACAGGAGCGTCCGAGCAGTACTTC	CASSQDLTGASEQYF
few	.	TRBV7-2	TRBJ1-2	TGTGCCAGCAGCTTAAATGGAGACTACACCTTC	CASSLNGDYTF
once	.	TRBV5-6	TRBJ2-5	TGTGCCAGCAGCTTGATCAAACCTGCCGGCCCTGGAGCCCAGTACTTC	CASSLIKPAGPGAQYF